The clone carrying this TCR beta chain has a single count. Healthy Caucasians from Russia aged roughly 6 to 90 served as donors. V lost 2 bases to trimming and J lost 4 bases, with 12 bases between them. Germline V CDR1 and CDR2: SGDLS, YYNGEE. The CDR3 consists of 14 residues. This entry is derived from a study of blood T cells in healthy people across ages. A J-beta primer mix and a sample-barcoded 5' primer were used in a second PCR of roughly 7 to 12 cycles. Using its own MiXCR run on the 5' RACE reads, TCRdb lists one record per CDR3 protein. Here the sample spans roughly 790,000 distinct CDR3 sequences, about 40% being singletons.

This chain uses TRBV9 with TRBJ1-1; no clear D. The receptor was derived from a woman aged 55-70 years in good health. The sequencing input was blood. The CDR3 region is CASSVQPEGTEAFF. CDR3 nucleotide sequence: TGTGCCAGCAGCGTTCAACCCGAGGGCACTGAAGCTTTCTTT.